The 12 T cell receptor beta chains presented below share a single source sample, sequenced in a study of blood T cells in healthy people across ages. Then a second PCR, running roughly 7 to 12 cycles, was carried out with a sample-barcoded 5' primer and a J-beta primer mix. TCRdb reanalysed the 5' RACE reads using MiXCR and keeps one entry per CDR3 protein. This table holds roughly 700,000 distinct CDR3 sequences, 20% to 25% found once. A further study also used this sample, focusing on T cells of mothers and their children.

The sample consisted of blood. These receptors all come from a boy younger than 18 in good health.

In its sample, this clonotype was seen a few times. The genes are TRBV7-6 and TRBJ2-7; possible D gene TRBD2, 5 bases. The germline gives CDR1 SGHVS, CDR2 FNYEAQ. Trimming shortened V by 2 bases and J by 6 bases, and 14 bases separated the two germline ends. This CDR3 region has 14 residues. CDR3 DNA: TGTGCCAGCAGCTTAAGCCCTACTAGGATCGAGCAGTACTTC. Translating it yields CASSLSPTRIEQYF.

This clonotype turned up a few times. The rearrangement uses TRBV6-1 and TRBJ2-1; 10 bases are shared with TRBD2. This CDR3 has 17 amino acids. Germline lookup yields CDR1 MNHNS and CDR2 SASEGT. Germline trimming cut 5 bases from V and 7 bases from J; bases unmatched to any gene: 14. The CDR3 protein is CASSRRVSGRAGNEQFF. As DNA, the CDR3 is TGTGCCAGCAGTCGACGGGTAAGCGGGAGGGCCGGGAATGAGCAGTTCTTC.

This clonotype has only a few counts. The CDR3 DNA reads as TGCAGCGTTGAAGCTGGAGTTATTATCCATGAGCAGTTCTTC. Translation gives CSVEAGVIIHEQFF. The chain is built from TRBV29-1 and TRBJ2-1, with D unresolved. The ends were cut back, 1 base at V and 8 bases at J, with 15 bases in the middle. There are 14 residues in the CDR3. From germline, CDR1 is SQVTM and CDR2 ANQGSEA.

This chain joins TRBV4-1 and TRBJ1-3; D remains unclear. Deletions cut 4 bases from V and 0 bases from J, with 4 bases between. From germline, CDR1 is MGHRA and CDR2 YSYEKL. CDR3 length: 13 amino acids. The CDR3 DNA reads as TGCGCCAGCAGCCCTCTCTCTGGAAACACCATATATTTT. Translated, it gives CASSPLSGNTIYF.

The V gene is TRBV11-3, the J gene TRBJ1-5; unclear D gene. The germline gives CDR1 SGHNT, CDR2 YENEEA. This CDR3 spans 14 amino acids. V lost 0 bases to trimming and J lost 1 base, with 4 bases between them. The CDR3 sequence: CASSLEYSNQPQHF. The CDR3 DNA sequence: TGTGCCAGCAGCTTAGAGTACAGCAATCAGCCCCAGCATTTT.

This clonotype was seen more than once but under ten times. The rearrangement joins TRBV6-1 to TRBJ2-5; D may be TRBD2 (7 bases). The last part of the DNA fits TRBJ2-1 better; the J call may be wrong. Germline-derived CDR1 and CDR2 are MNHNS and SASEGT. The CDR3 has 17 residues. The CDR3: CASAVEGGPTVYNEQFF. DNA for the CDR3: TGTGCCAGCGCGGTTGAGGGGGGGCCCACCGTTTACAATGAGCAGTTCTTC.

This chain connects TRBV7-9 to TRBJ2-7; the match to TRBD2 covers 8 bases. The ends lost 5 bases at V and 0 bases at J; junction bases unmatched: 9. This CDR3 contains 16 residues. Per the germline V gene, CDR1 is SEHNR and CDR2 is FQNEAQ (reference sequence). The CDR3 sequence is CASSLGRDISSYEQYF. CDR3 sequence (DNA): TGTGCCAGCAGCCTCGGGAGGGACATTAGCTCCTACGAGCAGTACTTC. The full variable domain, in which reference TRBV7-9 and TRBJ2-7 provide the parts outside the CDR3, is DTGVSQNPRHKITKRGQNVTFRCDPISEHNRLYWYRQTLGQGPEFLTYFQNEAQLEKSRLLSDRFSAERPKGSFSTLEIQRTEQGDSAMYLCASSLGRDISSYEQYFGPGTRLTVT.

This clonotype was found a few times. The rearrangement links TRBV28 to TRBJ1-5, with 7 bases identical to TRBD1. Germline V lookup: CDR1 MDHEN, CDR2 SYDVKM. V shed 6 bases, J shed 7 bases, and the junction held 12 bases outside the gene matches. This CDR3 is built from 15 residues. The CDR3 is CASSLQGQARQPQHF. Written as DNA, the CDR3 is TGTGCCAGCAGCTTACAGGGGCAAGCTCGGCAGCCCCAGCATTTT.

The chain employs TRBV6-6 and TRBJ1-3; D might be TRBD1 (5 bases). Germline assignment: CDR1 MNHNY and CDR2 SVGAGI (reference sequence). Trimming shortened V by 3 bases and J by 4 bases, and 10 bases separated the two germline ends. The CDR3 covers 14 residues. The DNA for the CDR3 is TGTGCCAGCAGTTATCGGGGGGGAGGAAACACCATATATTTT. It translates to CASSYRGGGNTIYF.

The chain employs TRBV28 and TRBJ2-5; tentative D call: TRBD2 (6 bases). The assigned J gene may be wrong: the sequence end matches TRBJ2-1 better. The CDR3 runs 15 residues. Per germline, CDR1 MDHEN and CDR2 SYDVKM. The CDR3 spells CASSFLSGVGDEQFF. As DNA, the CDR3 is TGTGCCAGCAGTTTTTTGTCGGGGGTCGGGGATGAGCAGTTCTTC.

This clonotype showed up just a few times. This chain joins TRBV6-1 and TRBJ2-5; 8 bases agree with TRBD1. The CDR3 is 19 amino acids. V lost 0 bases and J lost 3; bases outside the gene matches: 15. CDR1 is MNHNS and CDR2 is SASEGT in the germline V gene. CDR3 nucleotides: TGTGCCAGCAGTGAAGCGCTTCGGTACGGGACAGGAGGGGAAGAGACCCAGTACTTC. This codes for CASSEALRYGTGGEETQYF.

This clonotype was observed a few times. The chain couples TRBV10-3 to TRBJ2-1; 15 nucleotides align to TRBD2. CDR3 length: 20 residues. Germline assignment: CDR1 ENHRY and CDR2 SYGVKD. V was pared by 7 bases and J by 0 bases, with 13 bases of the junction left unmatched. CDR3 protein: CAITVTGTSGGTFSYNEQFF. In DNA form, the CDR3 reads TGTGCCATCACCGTTACCGGGACTAGCGGGGGGACGTTCTCCTACAATGAGCAGTTCTTC.